The TCR beta chain described here comes from a study of shared clonotypes between healthy human individuals. This clone was picked up one time. What it binds is not known. V was trimmed by 6 bases and J by 4 bases, leaving 11 bases between them. This CDR3 spans 13 amino acids. Germline V gene sequence: CDR1 MNHEY, CDR2 SVGAGI. Whole-study results and caveats: Around 5.3% of naive CD4 clonotypes were shared across four donors. The low donor count limited represented genetic and exposure-history diversity.

As originally analysed: Quality scores were absent from the junction-only immunoSEQ sequences, so filtering differed. The repertoire was sequenced with immunoSEQ multiplex PCR; TCRdb's copy has only in-frame clones and lacks some. The V and J calls and clone size come from that table; D and trimming were worked out from the DNA. The profile shows some 2,400,000 clones, nearly 97% of them singletons. Sequences were obtained from naive CD4+ T cells sorted from blood. Described subset: CD45RA+ positively selected. The chain combines TRBV6-5 with TRBJ2-3; TRBD2 might be the D (6 bases). This sequence was found in a man younger than 35 in good health. For the CDR3, the DNA is TGTGCCAGCAGACGCTGGGGGGCAGATACGCAGTATTTT. This codes for CASRRWGADTQYF.